The 27 T cell receptor beta chains presented below share a single source sample, sequenced in a study of cytomegalovirus exposure and HLA in healthy donors. The PCR was carried out with 60 Vbeta primers and 13 Jbeta primers. Profiling relied on immunoSEQ multiplex PCR, and the TCRdb table lists in-frame clones only, not all of them. In the table there are about 180,000 clones, roughly 80% of which are singletons. The sequencing input was PBMCs. The receptor source for this set is a man aged 25 to 40 in good health and CMV-seronegative.

The rearrangement links TRBV19 to TRBJ1-1; perhaps TRBD1 as D (5 bases). The CDR3 spans 17 residues. CDR1 and CDR2 (germline): LNHDA, SQIVND (reference sequence). Trimming pared 4 bases from V and 6 bases from J, leaving 24 bases between. In nucleotides, the CDR3 is TGTGCCAGTAGTAGCCCGACAGATCCCAAAGGTCGAGCTGAAGCTTTCTTT. It encodes CASSSPTDPKGRAEAFF.

This clone came up a few times. The chain has TRBV5-6 and TRBJ2-7; D not certain. This CDR3 contains 12 residues. From germline, CDR1 is SGHDT and CDR2 YYEEEE. The ends were cut back, 1 base at V and 4 bases at J, with 6 bases in the middle. The CDR3 sequence is CASSLSGYEQYF. DNA of the CDR3: TGTGCCAGCAGCTTGTCGGGTTACGAGCAGTACTTC.

The chain employs TRBV29-1 and TRBJ2-3; TRBD2 agrees at 14 bases. The CDR3 is made up of 15 amino acids. Trimming cost V 7 bases and J 4 bases; bases outside gene matches: 7. Germline CDR1 and CDR2: SQVTM and ANQGSEA. CDR3 DNA: TGCAGCGCTCCGACTAGCGGGGGGGTGGCAGATACGCAGTATTTT. It translates to CSAPTSGGVADTQYF.

The V gene is TRBV10-3, the J gene TRBJ1-1; tentatively, D is TRBD1 (6 bases). The CDR3 length is 15 residues. Trimming took 7 bases from V and 0 from J, leaving 15 bases between them. Germline CDR1 is ENHRY and CDR2 is SYGVKD. CDR3: CAITGDTNMNTEAFF. The CDR3 region has the DNA TGTGCCATCACCGGGGACACTAACATGAACACTGAAGCTTTCTTT.

The V and J genes are TRBV6-5 and TRBJ2-4; D uncertain. Germline CDR1 is MNHEY and CDR2 is SVGAGI. The CDR3 contains 16 residues. V lost 0 bases, J lost 0 bases, and 9 bases lay in between. The CDR3 coding sequence is TGTGCCAGCAGTTACTCGGAACAGATAGCCAAAAACATTCAGTACTTC. Residues: CASSYSEQIAKNIQYF.

The chain carries TRBV7-2 and TRBJ1-4; TRBD1 matches at 9 bases. Germline CDR1 and CDR2: SGHTA and FQGNSA. CDR3 length: 14 amino acids. The V gene end was trimmed by 4 bases and the J gene end by 7 bases; junction bases not matched to a gene: 4. CDR3 in DNA: TGTGCCAGCAGCTCCGACAGGGGGGGTGAAAAACTGTTTTTT. Translation: CASSSDRGGEKLFF. The full variable domain, rest sourced from reference TRBV7-2 and TRBJ1-4, is GAGVSQSPSNKVTEKGKDVELRCDPISGHTALYWYRQSLGQGLEFLIYFQGNSAPDKSGLPSDRFSAERTGGSVSTLTIQRTQQEDSAVYLCASSSDRGGEKLFFGSGTQLSVL.

V is TRBV7-8 and J is TRBJ1-1; D is unclear. Germline V gene lookup returns CDR1 SGHVS and CDR2 FQNEAQ. V gave up 4 bases and J gave up 1 base, with 7 bases separating them. The length of the CDR3 is 13 residues. CDR3 residues: CASSSNTNTEAFF. DNA for the CDR3: TGTGCCAGCAGCTCGAACACGAACACTGAAGCTTTCTTT.

The chain combines TRBV7-2 with TRBJ1-5; D perhaps matches TRBD1 (5 bases). The CDR3 spans 16 residues. CDR1 and CDR2 from the germline V gene are SGHTA and FQGNSA. The V end lost 5 bases, the J end lost 3 bases, and 17 bases lay between the germline ends. The chain's CDR3 is CASSQNTGQDNQPQHF. CDR3 sequence (DNA): TGTGCCAGCAGCCAGAACACAGGTCAAGACAATCAGCCCCAGCATTTT.

The chain employs TRBV23-1 and TRBJ2-7, with a tentative D call TRBD2 (6 bases). TRBV23-1 is classed as an ORF, of uncertain function. The V end was cut by 4 bases, the J end by 2 bases, with 12 bases between. This CDR3 has 14 amino acids. In nucleotides, the CDR3 is TGCGCCAGCAGTCGATTCGGGGGACCCTACGAGCAGTACTTC. Its translation: CASSRFGGPYEQYF.

This clone was recorded only once. This chain uses TRBV6-5 with TRBJ2-3; 7 bases are shared with TRBD2. CDR1 and CDR2 (germline): MNHEY, SVGAGI. The CDR3 runs 14 residues. V dropped 4 bases and J dropped 0; count of bases not matched to a gene: 1. The chain's CDR3 is CASSFGGSTDTQYF. The CDR3 coding sequence is TGTGCCAGCAGTTTCGGGGGGAGCACAGATACGCAGTATTTT.

This clone was found once. The chain uses TRBV18 and TRBJ1-2, with 8 positions matching TRBD1. The CDR3 length is 12 residues. CDR1 is KGHSH, CDR2 LQKENI, per germline. V shed 6 bases, J shed 8 bases, and the junction held 5 bases outside the gene matches. The CDR3 bases are TGTGCCAGCTCGCCGACAGGGGACGGCTACACCTTC. Its protein is CASSPTGDGYTF.

This clone was seen once. The rearrangement joins TRBV14 to TRBJ2-7; D gene uncertain. Germline loops: CDR1 SGHDN, CDR2 FVKESK. V was pared by 1 base and J by 6 bases, with 10 bases between. There are 13 residues in the CDR3. This chain's CDR3 is CASSQGYRGEQYF. CDR3 DNA sequence: TGTGCCAGCAGCCAAGGGTATCGCGGCGAGCAGTACTTC.

The rearrangement links TRBV5-1 to TRBJ1-2; possible D gene TRBD1, 5 bases. From germline, CDR1 is SGHRS and CDR2 YFSETQ. This CDR3 has 15 residues. The V and J ends lost 4 bases and 6 bases respectively, with 19 bases between them. The CDR3 nucleotides read TGCGCCAGCAGCCTTTTAGGTGATCAGGGTGATGGCTACACCTTC. Translating gives CASSLLGDQGDGYTF.

The chain recombines TRBV5-4 with TRBJ2-5, with D possibly TRBD2 on 5 matching bases. The CDR3 sequence is 13 residues long. V shed 3 bases and J shed 2 bases, with 8 bases lying between them. Germline V gene data show CDR1 as SGHNT and CDR2 as YYREEE (reference sequence). CDR3 sequence: CASSSGLQETQYF. The CDR3 DNA reads TGTGCCAGCAGCTCCGGACTGCAAGAGACCCAGTACTTC.

The chain recombines TRBV4-1 with TRBJ1-5; D remains ambiguous. Germline V lookup: CDR1 MGHRA, CDR2 YSYEKL. CDR3 length equals 15 residues. Trimming took 0 bases from V and 2 from J, leaving 8 bases between them. The CDR3 bases are TGCGCCAGCAGCCAAGACGCGCGGGGCAATCAGCCCCAGCATTTT. Its translation is CASSQDARGNQPQHF.

This chain uses TRBV28 with TRBJ1-6; TRBD1 matches at 8 bases. Germline CDR1 is MDHEN and CDR2 is SYDVKM. V gave up 5 bases and J gave up 7 bases; unmatched junction bases: 10. The CDR3 covers 16 residues. For the CDR3, the DNA is TGTGCCAGCAGTACCCCCGGGACAGGCCAGAATTCACCCCTCCACTTT. Protein product: CASSTPGTGQNSPLHF.

Of note for this clone: One end of the junction varies from germline; a read error may be responsible. J is TRBJ1-1 and V is TRBV10-3; D not certain. The CDR3 has 15 amino acids. Germline CDR1 is ENHRY and CDR2 is SYGVKD. CDR3 residues: CAISDREAGNTEAFF. The CDR3 nucleotides are TGTGCTATCAGTGACCGGGAAGCAGGGAACACTGAAGCTTTCTTT.

This chain connects TRBV11-2 to TRBJ2-7; TRBD1 agrees at 9 bases. Germline V CDR1 and CDR2: SGHAT, FQNNGV. CDR3 size: 16 residues. Trimming at V came to 3 bases and at J to 0 bases, leaving 6 bases not matched to a gene. CDR3 sequence reads: CASSFTGTGTSYEQYF. CDR3 bases: TGTGCCAGCAGCTTCACAGGGACAGGGACCTCCTACGAGCAGTACTTC.

The chain uses TRBV7-2 and TRBJ1-4, with D perhaps TRBD1 (6 bases). The CDR3 length is 15 residues. The V end was cut by 5 bases, the J end by 0 bases, with 10 bases between. Germline values: CDR1 SGHTA, CDR2 FQGNSA. The CDR3 reads CASSENRATNEKLFF. In nucleotides, the CDR3 is TGTGCCAGCAGCGAAAACAGGGCAACTAATGAAAAACTGTTTTTT. The complete variable domain, with remaining parts taken from reference TRBV7-2 and TRBJ1-4, reads GAGVSQSPSNKVTEKGKDVELRCDPISGHTALYWYRQSLGQGLEFLIYFQGNSAPDKSGLPSDRFSAERTGGSVSTLTIQRTQQEDSAVYLCASSENRATNEKLFFGSGTQLSVL.

V and J are TRBV30 and TRBJ2-1; 7 bases agree with TRBD2. Trimming took 0 bases from V and 5 from J; bases not matched to a gene: 10. The CDR3 consists of 16 residues. CDR1 is GTSNPN, CDR2 SVGIG, per germline (reference sequence). CDR3 sequence reads: CAWSVRDGRTDNEQFF. CDR3 nucleotide sequence: TGTGCCTGGAGTGTAAGAGACGGGAGGACCGACAATGAGCAGTTCTTC.

The V gene is TRBV6-6, the J gene TRBJ2-2; 7 bases are shared with TRBD1. Losses at the gene ends were 7 bases for V and 7 bases for J; bases not matched to a gene: 15. This CDR3 is built from 16 residues. Per the germline V gene, CDR1 is MNHNY and CDR2 is SVGAGI (reference sequence). The DNA for the CDR3 is TGTGCCAGCACACCCCGGGCAGGGGGTAGTGTCGGGGAGCTGTTTTTT. Its protein is CASTPRAGGSVGELFF.

This chain links TRBV5-6 with TRBJ2-7; D is possibly TRBD2 (6 bases). The CDR3 runs 13 residues. Looked up from germline, CDR1 is SGHDT and CDR2 is YYEEEE. The V and J ends lost 2 bases and 4 bases respectively, with 10 bases between them. The DNA of the CDR3 is TGTGCCAGCAGCTTCGAGGAGGGTTACGAGCAGTACTTC. Encoded protein: CASSFEEGYEQYF.

This clone came up a few times. The chain recombines TRBV4-1 with TRBJ1-1, with TRBD1 as a possible D gene (6 bases). CDR1 and CDR2 from the germline V gene are MGHRA and YSYEKL. Trimming cost V 6 bases and J 0 bases, with 17 bases left between them. The CDR3 runs to 16 residues. CDR3 DNA sequence: TGCGCCAGCAGGTTAGGGGGTGCTACTTTGAACACTGAAGCTTTCTTT. Its protein product is CASRLGGATLNTEAFF.

The V and J genes are TRBV5-1 and TRBJ1-1; D may be TRBD1 (6 bases). The CDR3 is 13 residues long. Trimming took 0 bases from V and 5 from J, leaving 8 bases between them. CDR1 is SGHRS, CDR2 YFSETQ, per germline. As DNA, the CDR3 is TGCGCCAGCAGCTTGGCAGACAGGACTGAAGCTTTCTTT. Encoded protein: CASSLADRTEAFF.

The chain links TRBV5-1 to TRBJ2-3; D call uncertain. The CDR3 has 15 amino acids. Per germline, CDR1 SGHRS and CDR2 YFSETQ. Trimming took off 0 bases at V and 2 bases at J, with 10 bases between the two ends. For the CDR3, the DNA is TGCGCCAGCAGCTTGGTTGGGCTACCCACAGATACGCAGTATTTT. This codes for CASSLVGLPTDTQYF.

The chain joins TRBV9 to TRBJ2-7; 7 bases line up with TRBD2. Trimming took 0 bases from V and 1 from J; bases not matched to a gene: 4. CDR1 is SGDLS, CDR2 YYNGEE, per germline. The CDR3 is 15 amino acids. CDR3 bases: TGTGCCAGCAGCGTAGACGGGGGGAGTTCCTACGAGCAGTACTTC. Amino acid sequence: CASSVDGGSSYEQYF. The complete variable domain, with remaining parts taken from reference TRBV9 and TRBJ2-7, reads DSGVTQTPKHLITATGQRVTLRCSPRSGDLSVYWYQQSLDQGLQFLIQYYNGEERAKGNILERFSAQQFPDLHSELNLSSLELGDSALYFCASSVDGGSSYEQYFGPGTRLTVT.

The chain couples TRBV9 to TRBJ1-3; D uncertain. Trimming cost V 1 base and J 4 bases, with 15 bases left between them. The CDR3 loop spans 16 amino acids. From germline, CDR1 is SGDLS and CDR2 YYNGEE. CDR3 residues: CASSVYSGMKGNTIYF. The CDR3 DNA reads as TGTGCCAGCAGCGTATATAGCGGAATGAAAGGAAACACCATATATTTT.